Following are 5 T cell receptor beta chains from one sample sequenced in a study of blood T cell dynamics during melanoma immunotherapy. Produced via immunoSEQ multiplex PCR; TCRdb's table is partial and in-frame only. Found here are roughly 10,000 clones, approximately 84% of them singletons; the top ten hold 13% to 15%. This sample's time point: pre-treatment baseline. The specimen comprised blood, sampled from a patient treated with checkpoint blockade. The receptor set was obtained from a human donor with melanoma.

The chain's CDR3 is CASSQTTGSYEQYF. The DNA of the CDR3 is TGTGCCAGCAGCCAAACGACAGGGAGCTACGAGCAGTACTTC. The V call is TRBV11-1, the J call TRBJ2-7, with TRBD1 identical over 7 bases. CDR3 size: 14 residues. Looked up from germline, CDR1 is SGHAT and CDR2 is FQDESV (reference sequence). Trimming took 5 bases from V and 3 from J; bases not matched to a gene: 7.

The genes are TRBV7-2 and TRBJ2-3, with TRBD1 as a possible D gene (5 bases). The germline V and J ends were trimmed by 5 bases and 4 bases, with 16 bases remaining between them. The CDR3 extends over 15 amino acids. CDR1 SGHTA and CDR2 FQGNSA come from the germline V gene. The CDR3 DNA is TGTGCCAGCAGCCCCTCGCAGGGTCTGTCAGATACGCAGTATTTT. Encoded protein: CASSPSQGLSDTQYF.

The DNA for the CDR3 is TGTGCCACCAGCAGAAAACTAGCGGGGGGGCTAAAGAGTCTCACCGGGGAGCTGTTTTTT. Translating it yields CATSRKLAGGLKSLTGELFF. The chain joins TRBV15 to TRBJ2-2; 13 nucleotides align to TRBD2. There are 20 residues in the CDR3. The trim removed 2 bases at V and 4 bases at J, leaving 13 bases unmatched. Germline V gene sequence: CDR1 LNHNV, CDR2 YYDKDF (reference sequence).

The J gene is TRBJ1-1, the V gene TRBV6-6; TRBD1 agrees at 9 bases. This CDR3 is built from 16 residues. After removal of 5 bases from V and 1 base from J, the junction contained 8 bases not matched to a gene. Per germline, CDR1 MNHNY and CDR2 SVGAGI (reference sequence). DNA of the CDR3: TGTGCCAGCAGTGCAACCGGGACAGGGACGAACACTGAAGCTTTCTTT. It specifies CASSATGTGTNTEAFF.

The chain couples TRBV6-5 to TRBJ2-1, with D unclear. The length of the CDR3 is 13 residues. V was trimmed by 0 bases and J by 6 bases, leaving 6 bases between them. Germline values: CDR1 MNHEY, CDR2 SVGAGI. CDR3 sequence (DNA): TGTGCCAGCAGTTACTCCGACGCCAATGAGCAGTTCTTC. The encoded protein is CASSYSDANEQFF.